A single sample gave rise to the 9 T cell receptor beta chains below, sequenced in a study of cytomegalovirus exposure and HLA in healthy donors. It was with 60 Vbeta and 13 Jbeta primers that the PCR ran. Measured with immunoSEQ multiplex PCR; TCRdb has only the in-frame clones, and not every one. The sample records approximately 110,000 clones, about 70% being singletons. Sequences were obtained from PBMCs. Receptors were obtained from a man aged 50-60 years in good health and CMV-seropositive.

This rearrangement joins TRBV10-3 to TRBJ2-7; D is perhaps TRBD2 (6 bases). This CDR3 is 15 amino acids long. Trimming shortened V by 6 bases and J by 3 bases, and 18 bases separated the two germline ends. From germline, CDR1 is ENHRY and CDR2 SYGVKD. The CDR3 loop is CAISAGGTENYEQYF. CDR3 coding DNA: TGTGCCATCAGCGCAGGAGGGACGGAGAACTACGAGCAGTACTTC.

Comments on this clone: Other nucleotide sequences from this sample produce the same CDR3. The chain is built from TRBV6-6 and TRBJ2-5, with 12 bases identical to TRBD2. Near its end, the DNA agrees better with TRBJ2-7, so the J call may be wrong. Germline CDR1 reads MNHNY; CDR2 reads SVGAGI (reference sequence). This CDR3 is 15 amino acids long. CDR3 DNA sequence: TGTGCCAGCAGCCGGACTAGCGGGATCTACTACGAGCAGTACTTC. It specifies CASSRTSGIYYEQYF.

The gene calls are TRBV13 and TRBJ2-6; D unresolved. Trimming took off 0 bases at V and 2 bases at J, with 11 bases between the two ends. The CDR3 length is 17 residues. Germline assignment: CDR1 PRHDT and CDR2 FYEKMQ (reference sequence). Here the CDR3 DNA reads TGTGCCAGCAGCTTAGGTCCCCTAGGCGCTGGGGCCAACGTCCTGACTTTC. It translates to CASSLGPLGAGANVLTF.

The chain carries TRBV5-1 and TRBJ2-5, with D perhaps matching TRBD1 (6 bases). V was trimmed by 4 bases and J by 2 bases, leaving 18 bases between them. The germline V gene encodes CDR1 SGHRS and CDR2 YFSETQ. The CDR3 totals 16 residues. The CDR3 DNA follows: TGCGCCAGCAGCCCACCTTTACAGGGATTGCAAGAGACCCAGTACTTC. This encodes CASSPPLQGLQETQYF.

The chain uses TRBV5-1 and TRBJ2-5, with D tentatively TRBD2 (5 bases). V lost 3 bases and J 2 bases, leaving 14 bases between the germline ends. The CDR3 runs to 15 residues. CDR1 SGHRS and CDR2 YFSETQ come from the germline V gene. CDR3 region: CASSSSGGAQETQYF. CDR3 DNA: TGCGCCAGCAGCTCCTCTGGAGGCGCACAAGAGACCCAGTACTTC.

This clone was counted a few times. This sequence joins TRBV6-6 and TRBJ1-1; D not resolved. V lost 0 bases to trimming and J lost 1 base, with 6 bases between them. Germline V gives CDR1 MNHNY, CDR2 SVGAGI (reference sequence). The CDR3 runs 14 residues. CDR3 nucleotide sequence: TGTGCCAGCAGTTACTCGTCCTGGAACACTGAAGCTTTCTTT. This codes for CASSYSSWNTEAFF.

This clone was counted once. This rearrangement joins TRBV29-1 to TRBJ2-3; 7 bases line up with TRBD1. From germline, CDR1 is SQVTM and CDR2 ANQGSEA. CDR3 length equals 14 residues. With 4 bases clipped from V and 0 bases from J, the junction kept 4 bases outside the gene matches. This chain's CDR3 is CSVVDRDSTDTQYF. DNA of the CDR3: TGCAGCGTTGTCGACAGGGACAGCACAGATACGCAGTATTTT.

The chain joins TRBV29-1 to TRBJ2-1; 8 bases are shared with TRBD1. Germline trimming cut 2 bases from V and 7 bases from J; bases unmatched to any gene: 7. Germline CDR1 SQVTM, CDR2 ANQGSEA. CDR3 length equals 14 residues. CDR3 nucleotides: TGCAGCGTTGAAAATTGGGACAGGATTAATGAGCAGTTCTTC. Translation: CSVENWDRINEQFF.

V gene TRBV9 combines with J gene TRBJ1-1; weak D call: TRBD1 (6 bases). The CDR3 length is 16 residues. V lost 3 bases and J 2 bases, leaving 17 bases between the germline ends. Germline V CDR1 and CDR2: SGDLS, YYNGEE. CDR3 DNA sequence: TGTGCCAGCAGCGGAGAGACAGGCGGCGGTAACACTGAAGCTTTCTTT. This codes for CASSGETGGGNTEAFF.